This is a list of T cell receptor beta chains from one sample in a study of blood T cells in healthy people across ages. TCRdb re-analysed the 5' RACE reads in MiXCR, keeping a single row per CDR3 protein. This sample has some 760,000 distinct CDR3 sequences, with roughly 25% found just once. These data also featured in a second study, about T cells of mothers and their children.

The sequenced material came from blood. The receptor set was obtained from a boy younger than 18 in good health. The CDR3 runs from the conserved cysteine through the conserved F or W. The order of the fields is CDR3 DNA, CDR3 protein, V gene, D gene, J gene, clone size. A D gene is named only where the DNA matches it firmly. The size field is filled for only some rows; it gives once, few, many or a size class.

TGTGCCAGCTCACCCGAGGGGTTATCTGGAAACACCATATATTTT | CASSPEGLSGNTIYF | TRBV18 | - | TRBJ1-3 | few
TGTGCCAGCAGCGCAACTAGCGGGGCCGAGCAGTACTTC | CASSATSGAEQYF | TRBV14 | TRBD2 | TRBJ2-7 | -
TGCAGTGCTAGACCCCGAGCTAGCGGGACTTACAATGAGCAGTTCTTC | CSARPRASGTYNEQFF | TRBV20-1 | TRBD2 | TRBJ2-1 | once
TGTGCCAGCAGCCAAGGCGGACAGGGGGGTGATGAGCAGTTCTTC | CASSQGGQGGDEQFF | TRBV3-1 | TRBD1 | TRBJ2-1 | -
TGCGCCAGCAGCTTGGCGGCCAGCTCTGGAAACACCATATATTTT | CASSLAASSGNTIYF | TRBV5-1 | - | TRBJ1-3 | few
TGTGCCAGCAAGGTTGAGGGCTCGGACTACGAGCAGTACTTC | CASKVEGSDYEQYF | TRBV2 | - | TRBJ2-7 | many
TGCAGTGCTAGAGCGGACACTTATTATGAAGCTTTCTTT | CSARADTYYEAFF | TRBV20-1 | - | TRBJ1-1 | few
TGCAGCGGAACCGGGACCCTCATTTGGAATGAGCAGTTCTTC | CSGTGTLIWNEQFF | TRBV20-1 | - | TRBJ2-1 | few
TGCAGTACCGGGACTAGCGGGTACAATGAGCAGTTCTTC | CSTGTSGYNEQFF | TRBV20-1 | TRBD2 | TRBJ2-1 | few
TGCAGTGCTAGTCCCACCTGGATCCTAGCGGGACCCTACGAGCAGTACTTC | CSASPTWILAGPYEQYF | TRBV20-1 | TRBD2 | TRBJ2-7 | many
TGTGCCACCAGTGTTTGGGGGCATGAGCAGTTCTTC | CATSVWGHEQFF | TRBV24-1 | - | TRBJ2-1 | -
TGTGCCAGCAAGCTGGGGTCCGGGGTTGAGACCCAGTACTTC | CASKLGSGVETQYF | TRBV2 | - | TRBJ2-5 | -
TGTGCCAGCGAACCGAGGATACAGGGGACTGGAAACACCCTATATTTT | CASEPRIQGTGNTLYF | TRBV11-2 | TRBD1 | TRBJ1-3 | -
TGTGCCAGCTCCATACTCACCACAGATACGCAGTATTTT | CASSILTTDTQYF | TRBV28 | - | TRBJ2-3 | -
TGTGCCAGCAGCTACCGGGACTACCAAGAGACCCAGTACTTC | CASSYRDYQETQYF | TRBV7-6 | - | TRBJ2-5 | few
TGCAGCGTCGAAAGGTCGGGCCAGGGGGCTGAGACCCAGTACTTC | CSVERSGQGAETQYF | TRBV29-1 | TRBD1 | TRBJ2-5 | -
TGCAGCATCCTGAAGTCGGTGCCCGGGGAGCTATTTTTT | CSILKSVPGELFF | TRBV29-1 | - | TRBJ2-2 | -
TGCAGTGCTAGTAGCCGAGGGGGAAAGACCCAGTACTTC | CSASSRGGKTQYF | TRBV29-1 | - | TRBJ2-5 | -
TGTGCCAGTTCCCCCGGGGATCAGCCCCAGCATTTT | CASSPGDQPQHF | TRBV7-9 | - | TRBJ1-5 | -
TGTGCCACCAGCAGAGATTGGGCGGGAGGCCCCTACGAGCAGTACTTC | CATSRDWAGGPYEQYF | TRBV15 | TRBD2 | TRBJ2-7 | few
TGTGCCAGCAGTTTCGGATTAGACGACCCGGGAAGCGACTACACCTTC | CASSFGLDDPGSDYTF | TRBV12-3/TRBV12-4 | - | TRBJ1-2 | -
TGTGCCGGCAGAAGTCCGGGACTAGCGGGGGGTCTCCAACAGTTCTTC | CAGRSPGLAGGLQQFF | TRBV6-2/TRBV6-3 | TRBD2 | TRBJ2-1 | few
TGTGCCAGCAGCGCCACTAGCGGACTCTATGAGCAGTTCTTC | CASSATSGLYEQFF | TRBV7-8 | TRBD2 | TRBJ2-1 | -
TGTGCCAGCAGTTTTTTAGACTCAACTAATGAAAAACTGTTTTTT | CASSFLDSTNEKLFF | TRBV28 | - | TRBJ1-4 | -
TGTGCCAGTAGTGTGGGGAGCGAGCAGTACTTC | CASSVGSEQYF | TRBV19 | - | TRBJ2-7 | few
TGTGCCCGCAGTCCCCCTATGGCCGCGAACACCGGGGAGCTGTTTTTT | CARSPPMAANTGELFF | TRBV14 | - | TRBJ2-2 | -
TGTGCCAGCAGCTTAGAGCTGGCCAGGGCTACGCAGTATTTT | CASSLELARATQYF | TRBV7-9 | - | TRBJ2-3 | -
TGTGCCAGCAGCGCAAACAGACTAGCGGGAGTAATGGAGCAGTACTTC | CASSANRLAGVMEQYF | TRBV11-1 | TRBD2 | TRBJ2-7 | few
TGTGCCAGCAAGGAGCGGGGGGCGAACACCGGGGAGCTGTTTTTT | CASKERGANTGELFF | TRBV11-3 | TRBD2 | TRBJ2-2 | few
TGTGCCAGCAGCCGTCTCCCGGATACTAATGGAAAACTGTTTTTT | CASSRLPDTNGKLFF | TRBV3-1 | - | TRBJ1-4 | few
TGCAGTGCCACCGCCGGGGAGCTGTTTTTT | CSATAGELFF | TRBV20-1 | - | TRBJ2-2 | -
TGCGCCAGCAGCCAAGATAGCGGGGGAGGGGAGACCCAGTACTTC | CASSQDSGGGETQYF | TRBV4-3 | TRBD2 | TRBJ2-5 | few
TGTGCCAGCAGCTTTATACTAGCGGGAGATTTCTACGAGCAGTACTTC | CASSFILAGDFYEQYF | TRBV7-8 | TRBD2 | TRBJ2-7 | few
TGTGCCAGCAGCAAAGGTGTGGGTACTGAAGCTTTCTTT | CASSKGVGTEAFF | TRBV6-2/TRBV6-3 | - | TRBJ1-1 | -
TGTGCCATCAGCGTAACGGGAATAAATGAGCAGTTCTTC | CAISVTGINEQFF | TRBV10-3 | - | TRBJ2-1 | -
TGTGCCAGCAGTTCCGGACAGGGGTTGGAGACCCAGTACTTC | CASSSGQGLETQYF | TRBV6-2/TRBV6-3 | TRBD1 | TRBJ2-5 | many
TGCGCCAGCAGCTCCCCGGGGCTTAATGAAAAACTGTTTTTT | CASSSPGLNEKLFF | TRBV5-1 | - | TRBJ1-4 | -
TGTGCTGGACCCGGACTAGCGGGGGGAGAGACCCAGTACTTC | CAGPGLAGGETQYF | TRBV12-5 | TRBD2 | TRBJ2-5 | -
TGTGCCAGCAGTGGGGGACCTCTCCAAGAGACCCAGTACTTC | CASSGGPLQETQYF | TRBV27 | - | TRBJ2-5 | few
TGTGCCAGCAGCTTAGCTCACGGAGAGACCCAGTACTTC | CASSLAHGETQYF | TRBV7-6 | - | TRBJ2-5 | few
TGTGCCAGCAGCCGCCGGGGGCAGAACCCAACTAATTCACCCCTCCACTTT | CASSRRGQNPTNSPLHF | TRBV6-1 | - | TRBJ1-6 | few
TGTGCCAGTAGCCTCCCGACAGGGCGTACTGAAGCTTTCTTT | CASSLPTGRTEAFF | TRBV19 | TRBD1 | TRBJ1-1 | -
TGTGCCAGCAGCCAAGGGGGTCGGGGGACAGGGAACGAGCAGTACTTC | CASSQGGRGTGNEQYF | TRBV14 | TRBD1 | TRBJ2-7 | -
TGTGCCAGCAGTCTAGGGACAGGCACTTTTAATGAGCAGTTCTTC | CASSLGTGTFNEQFF | TRBV27 | TRBD1 | TRBJ2-1 | -
TGCGCCAGCAGCTTGGCCGGACAGGGAAATGAAAAACTGTTTTTT | CASSLAGQGNEKLFF | TRBV5-1 | TRBD1 | TRBJ1-4 | -
TGTGCCAGCAGCTTGGGAGGAGGGCTTATATACGAGCAGTACTTC | CASSLGGGLIYEQYF | TRBV5-5 | - | TRBJ2-7 | -
TGTGCCAGCAGGGGACGGGGCGACTACGAGCAGTACTTC | CASRGRGDYEQYF | TRBV2 | - | TRBJ2-7 | -
TGTGCCAGCCAACCCGCCCCAGGGTCTGGGGCCAACGTCCCGACTTTC | CASQPAPGSGANVPTF | TRBV6-2/TRBV6-3 | - | TRBJ2-6 | few
TGTGCCACCAGTGATTTCAGCGGGATAGGGTCCTACAATGAGCAGTTCTTC | CATSDFSGIGSYNEQFF | TRBV24-1 | TRBD2 | TRBJ2-1 | once
TGTGCCAGCATTGGACAGGGGGCCGGCTATGGCTACACCTTC | CASIGQGAGYGYTF | TRBV6-6 | TRBD1 | TRBJ1-2 | -
TGTGCCAGCAGTCTCACCGGGGGGTTGGCTGGAAACACCATATATTTT | CASSLTGGLAGNTIYF | TRBV28 | - | TRBJ1-3 | few
TGTGCCAGCAGCTTAGGGTTTTCGGAGACCCCTAGCACAGATACGCAGTATTTT | CASSLGFSETPSTDTQYF | TRBV7-9 | - | TRBJ2-3 | few
TGCAGCGCCGGTGACTCCTGGTATGGCTACACCTTC | CSAGDSWYGYTF | TRBV29-1 | - | TRBJ1-2 | few
TGTGCCAGCAGCGGCTCCGGGACAGGGCGTAATGAGCAGTTCTTC | CASSGSGTGRNEQFF | TRBV9 | TRBD1 | TRBJ2-1 | -
TGTGCCAGCAGAGCGATACAGGGGATCCTATATAATTCACCCCTCCACTTT | CASRAIQGILYNSPLHF | TRBV12-3/TRBV12-4 | TRBD1 | TRBJ1-6 | once